Presented here are 13 T cell receptor beta chains from one specimen sequenced in a study of blood T cell repertoires in COVID-19. The table came from immunoSEQ multiplex PCR; TCRdb's copy has only in-frame clones and leaves some out. This table holds some 100,000 clones, around 90% found once. Sample: peripheral blood. These receptors originate from a woman aged 70 to 79 with acute or convalescent COVID-19.

CDR3: CASSLASDQPQHF. The CDR3 nucleotides read TGCGCCAGCAGCTTGGCATCAGATCAGCCCCAGCATTTT. The genes are TRBV5-1 and TRBJ1-5; D is unresolved. CDR3 length equals 13 residues. Germline values: CDR1 SGHRS, CDR2 YFSETQ. Trimming took off 0 bases at V and 5 bases at J, with 6 bases between the two ends. Drawing the rest from reference TRBV5-1 and TRBJ1-5, the complete variable domain is KAGVTQTPRYLIKTRGQQVTLSCSPISGHRSVSWYQQTPGQGLQFLFEYFSETQRNKGNFPGRFSGRQFSNSRSEMNVSTLELGDSALYLCASSLASDQPQHFGDGTRLSIL.

This chain joins TRBV19 and TRBJ1-6; D is ambiguous. CDR1 and CDR2 from the germline V gene are LNHDA and SQIVND (reference sequence). Trimming removed 6 bases at V and 0 bases at J, with 9 bases between. The CDR3 is made up of 15 amino acids. The DNA for the CDR3 is TGTGCCAGTAGGATGCTCAGCTCCTATAATTCACCCCTCCACTTT. It is translated as CASRMLSSYNSPLHF. Variable domain in full (rest from reference TRBV19 and TRBJ1-6): DGGITQSPKYLFRKEGQNVTLSCEQNLNHDAMYWYRQDPGQGLRLIYYSQIVNDFQKGDIAEGYSVSREKKESFPLTVTSAQKNPTAFYLCASRMLSSYNSPLHFGNGTRLTVT.

J is TRBJ2-7 and V is TRBV5-1, with 10 positions matching TRBD2. V shed 4 bases and J 4 bases; nucleotides not matched to a gene: 11. The CDR3 contains 16 residues. Germline V lookup: CDR1 SGHRS, CDR2 YFSETQ. In nucleotides, the CDR3 is TGCGCCAGCAGCCGAGATTTGTCTAGCGGGAGTTACGAGCAGTACTTC. This encodes CASSRDLSSGSYEQYF.

The CDR3 is CARRPVRGVGNTIYF. CDR3 nucleotide sequence: TGTGCCAGACGACCGGTCAGGGGAGTGGGAAACACCATATATTTT. The V gene is TRBV2, the J gene TRBJ1-3, with D possibly matching TRBD1 (6 bases). V was pared by 9 bases and J by 4 bases, with 19 bases between. CDR1 SNHLY and CDR2 FYNNEI come from the germline V gene. This CDR3 has 15 amino acids.

The chain is built from TRBV6-2 or TRBV6-3 and TRBJ1-3; D not resolved. Germline V gene data show CDR1 as MNHEY and CDR2 as SVGEGT. Deletions cut 5 bases from V and 2 bases from J, with 4 bases between. CDR3 length equals 12 residues. The CDR3 is CASSLPGNTIYF. Written as DNA, the CDR3 is TGTGCCAGCAGTCTCCCTGGAAACACCATATATTTT.

This clone has just a few counts. The rearrangement links TRBV19 to TRBJ1-2, with 8 bases lining up with TRBD1. J lost 8 bases, V lost 0 bases, and 11 bases had no gene match. Germline-derived CDR1 and CDR2 are LNHDA and SQIVND (reference sequence). CDR3 size: 16 residues. CDR3 region: CASSIDWSQGAEGYTF. The DNA of the CDR3 is TGTGCCAGTAGTATAGATTGGTCGCAGGGGGCTGAAGGCTACACCTTC.

This clone turned up a few times. The J gene is TRBJ1-2, the V gene TRBV30, with 8 bases that match TRBD1. CDR1 is GTSNPN, CDR2 SVGIG, per germline (reference sequence). Germline trimming cut 0 bases from V and 8 bases from J; bases unmatched to any gene: 11. The CDR3 spans 15 residues. CDR3: CAWSVQLQGVGGYTF. The DNA for the CDR3 is TGTGCCTGGAGTGTACAATTACAGGGGGTAGGGGGCTACACCTTC.

The CDR3 protein is CASTGSGTAMPEAFF. The DNA of the CDR3 is TGTGCCAGCACCGGATCCGGGACAGCGATGCCTGAAGCTTTCTTT. The chain combines TRBV2 with TRBJ1-1; TRBD1 matches 7 bases. CDR3 size: 15 residues. V trimming: 7 bases; J trimming: 6 bases; junction bases outside the gene matches: 14. CDR1 SNHLY and CDR2 FYNNEI come from the germline V gene.

This clone has just a few counts. The J gene is TRBJ1-5, the V gene TRBV29-1; TRBD1 might be the D (5 bases). Trimming stripped 4 bases from V and 4 bases from J, with 11 bases between. CDR3 length equals 13 residues. Looked up from germline, CDR1 is SQVTM and CDR2 is ANQGSEA. Here the CDR3 DNA reads TGCAGCGTTGGGTTTGCAGGGAATCAGCCCCAGCATTTT. Its translation: CSVGFAGNQPQHF.

This chain connects TRBV9 to TRBJ2-2; 12 bases are shared with TRBD2. Germline V gives CDR1 SGDLS, CDR2 YYNGEE. V trimming: 4 bases; J trimming: 3 bases; junction bases outside the gene matches: 4. CDR3 length: 16 amino acids. The CDR3 DNA follows: TGTGCCAGCAGCCCCACTAGCGGGGGGTACACCGGGGAGCTGTTTTTT. The encoded protein is CASSPTSGGYTGELFF.

The J gene is TRBJ2-4, the V gene TRBV3-1 (or the pseudogene TRBV3-2); the match to TRBD2 covers 8 bases. The CDR3 runs 17 residues. V lost 7 bases to trimming and J lost 0 bases; unmatched junction nucleotides: 11. Looked up from germline, CDR1 is LGHDT and CDR2 is YNNKEL (reference sequence). The CDR3 DNA reads as TGTGCCAGCACCCGTGACGGCGGGGGGATAGCCAAAAACATTCAGTACTTC. It translates to CASTRDGGGIAKNIQYF.

V is TRBV11-2 and J is TRBJ2-2; a possible D gene is TRBD1 (5 bases). The germline V and J ends were trimmed by 2 bases and 4 bases, with 8 bases remaining between them. This CDR3 is built from 14 residues. Germline-derived CDR1 and CDR2 are SGHAT and FQNNGV. The CDR3 is CASSLQGTTGELFF. As DNA, the CDR3 is TGTGCCAGCAGCTTACAGGGTACCACCGGGGAGCTGTTTTTT. Filled out from reference TRBV11-2 and TRBJ2-2, the complete variable domain reads EAGVAQSPRYKIIEKRQSVAFWCNPISGHATLYWYQQILGQGPKLLIQFQNNGVVDDSQLPKDRFSAERLKGVDSTLKIQPAKLEDSAVYLCASSLQGTTGELFFGEGSRLTVL.

The chain joins TRBV6-5 to TRBJ1-6; TRBD1 agrees at 7 bases. J was trimmed by 8 bases and V by 3 bases; bases with no gene match: 7. Germline lookup yields CDR1 MNHEY and CDR2 SVGAGI. CDR3 length equals 15 residues. The CDR3 nucleotides are TGTGCCAGCAGTTATAAACCAGGGGGGTATTCACCCCTCCACTTT. Its protein product is CASSYKPGGYSPLHF.